A single sample gave rise to the 32 T cell receptor beta chains below, sequenced in a study of shared clonotypes between healthy human individuals. Sequenced by immunoSEQ multiplex PCR; TCRdb stores in-frame clones only, minus some. This table holds about 490,000 clones, approximately 80% found once. Sequenced: PBMCs. The receptors were gathered from a woman aged 35 to 49 in good health. Some clones in this sample may be carry-over from other donors' samples.

The genes are TRBV7-8 and TRBJ2-7; a weak D match, TRBD1 (6 bases). Germline CDR1 reads SGHVS; CDR2 reads FQNEAQ. V was trimmed by 5 bases and J by 0 bases, leaving 11 bases between them. The CDR3 is 14 residues long. CDR3 in DNA: TGTGCCAGCAGCCTAACAGGGAACTCCTACGAGCAGTACTTC. Protein: CASSLTGNSYEQYF.

This clone appeared once. V gene TRBV5-1 combines with J gene TRBJ1-2; 7 bases line up with TRBD1. In germline, CDR1 is SGHRS, CDR2 YFSETQ. This CDR3 contains 14 residues. With 3 bases clipped from V and 2 bases from J, the junction kept 4 bases outside the gene matches. The CDR3 DNA reads as TGCGCCAGCAGCTCACAGGGGACCAACTATGGCTACACCTTC. Translated, it gives CASSSQGTNYGYTF.

The chain uses TRBV11-2 and TRBJ2-1, with unresolved D. Between the trimmed V and J ends, which lost 5 bases and 0 bases, there was a span of 17 bases. CDR3 size: 17 residues. CDR1 and CDR2 (germline): SGHAT, FQNNGV. The DNA for the CDR3 is TGTGCCAGCAGCCTCTCGAGAGTAATTAGCTCCTACAATGAGCAGTTCTTC. Amino acid sequence: CASSLSRVISSYNEQFF.

This sequence joins TRBV4-1 and TRBJ2-5; D call uncertain. Germline CDR1 reads MGHRA; CDR2 reads YSYEKL. Trimming removed 2 bases at V and 5 bases at J, with 18 bases between. This CDR3 comprises 16 residues. The CDR3 coding sequence is TGCGCCAGCAGCCAAAGTAAGGAAGCCAGGTTTGAGACCCAGTACTTC. Residues: CASSQSKEARFETQYF.

This clone showed up many times. The V and J genes are TRBV6-4 and TRBJ2-2; possibly TRBD1 for D (5 bases). The CDR3 covers 16 residues. The germline V gene has CDR1 MRHNA and CDR2 SNTAGT. Trimming removed 4 bases from V and 0 bases from J, with 12 bases in between. The CDR3: CASSAARTSNTGELFF. CDR3 coding DNA: TGTGCCAGCAGTGCAGCCCGGACATCGAACACCGGGGAGCTGTTTTTT.

The rearrangement links TRBV6-5 to TRBJ2-6, with no clear D. The germline V gene encodes CDR1 MNHEY and CDR2 SVGAGI. The CDR3 runs 14 residues. Trimming cost V 5 bases and J 4 bases, with 9 bases left between them. The CDR3 nucleotides are TGTGCCAGCAGTCTGACGACAGGGGCCAACGTCCTGACTTTC. This translates into CASSLTTGANVLTF.

The CDR3 DNA reads as TGTGCCAGTAGAAATCTAGCGGGAGGGCGGGCAGAGACCCAGTACTTC. This codes for CASRNLAGGRAETQYF. The rearrangement joins TRBV19 to TRBJ2-5; TRBD2 matches 12 bases. Germline V gene sequence: CDR1 LNHDA, CDR2 SQIVND (reference sequence). The CDR3 covers 16 residues. J lost 4 bases, V lost 6 bases, and 9 bases had no gene match.

This rearrangement joins TRBV11-3 to TRBJ2-5, with TRBD2 matching 16 bases. CDR1 is SGHNT, CDR2 YENEEA, per germline. V lost 5 bases, J lost 3 bases, and 3 bases stayed unmatched. This CDR3 has 16 residues. As DNA, the CDR3 is TGTGCCAGCAGCCCCGGGACTAGCGGGAGGGAAGAGACCCAGTACTTC. This sequence encodes CASSPGTSGREETQYF.

As to this clone: Distinct nucleotide sequences in the sample also encode this CDR3. The chain combines TRBV27 with TRBJ2-7; D call uncertain. CDR3 length: 12 amino acids. The V end was cut by 6 bases, the J end by 2 bases, with 8 bases between. Germline V CDR1 and CDR2: MNHEY, SMNVEV (reference sequence). The CDR3 DNA reads as TGTGCCAGCAGCGGCGGTGCCTACGAGCAGTACTTC. It codes for CASSGGAYEQYF.

The V gene is TRBV27, the J gene TRBJ1-1; 9 bases are shared with TRBD1. The J segment lost 6 bases and the V segment lost 3 bases, leaving 8 bases of the junction unmatched. CDR3 size: 15 residues. CDR1 is MNHEY and CDR2 is SMNVEV in the germline V gene (reference sequence). The CDR3 here is CASSFFGTGSPEAFF. CDR3 DNA: TGTGCCAGCAGTTTCTTTGGGACAGGGTCCCCTGAAGCTTTCTTT.

The gene calls are TRBV2 and TRBJ1-2; D remains unclear. CDR3 length equals 12 residues. Germline CDR1 and CDR2: SNHLY and FYNNEI. Deletions cut 8 bases from V and 3 bases from J, with 10 bases between. The CDR3 region is CASLGKDYGYTF. CDR3 nucleotide sequence: TGTGCCAGCCTTGGAAAGGACTATGGCTACACCTTC.

J is TRBJ2-1 and V is TRBV7-2, with 7 bases that match TRBD1. V lost 5 bases, J lost 6 bases, and 10 bases stayed unmatched. Per the germline V gene, CDR1 is SGHTA and CDR2 is FQGNSA. The CDR3 totals 15 residues. The CDR3 protein is CASSRDRVRANEQFF. The CDR3 bases are TGTGCCAGCAGCCGCGACAGGGTCAGAGCCAATGAGCAGTTCTTC. The variable domain in full, with the rest retrieved from reference TRBV7-2 and TRBJ2-1, is GAGVSQSPSNKVTEKGKDVELRCDPISGHTALYWYRQSLGQGLEFLIYFQGNSAPDKSGLPSDRFSAERTGGSVSTLTIQRTQQEDSAVYLCASSRDRVRANEQFFGPGTRLTVL.

The J gene is TRBJ2-7, the V gene TRBV18; 9 nucleotides agree with TRBD1. This CDR3 has 15 residues. Losses at the gene ends were 6 bases for V and 4 bases for J; bases not matched to a gene: 10. Germline V gene data show CDR1 as KGHSH and CDR2 as LQKENI. CDR3 sequence: CASSPTRDRVYEQYF. In DNA form, the CDR3 reads TGTGCCAGCTCTCCCACTAGGGACAGGGTGTACGAGCAGTACTTC.

This CDR3 is CASSWTGGATDTQYF. The CDR3 DNA is TGTGCCAGCAGCTGGACAGGGGGGGCCACAGATACGCAGTATTTT. The V and J genes are TRBV6-4 and TRBJ2-3; 10 bases line up with TRBD1. This CDR3 comprises 15 residues. Unmatched junction bases numbered 5, after V lost 6 bases and J lost 2 bases. CDR1 and CDR2 (germline): MRHNA, SNTAGT.

The chain recombines TRBV6-5 with TRBJ2-1; TRBD1 or TRBD2 may be the D gene (5 bases each). CDR1 is MNHEY, CDR2 SVGAGI, per germline. Trimming cost V 5 bases and J 7 bases, with 6 bases left between them. This CDR3 spans 11 amino acids. The CDR3 region is CASSEGNEQFF. The CDR3 bases are TGTGCCAGCAGTGAGGGGAATGAGCAGTTCTTC.

The chain couples TRBV10-3 to TRBJ2-1, with TRBD2 matching over 7 bases. Germline CDR1 ENHRY, CDR2 SYGVKD. With 0 bases clipped from V and 6 bases from J, the junction kept 11 bases outside the gene matches. This CDR3 region has 17 residues. In nucleotides, the CDR3 is TGTGCCATCAGTGAGTCCGCTTTGGGGAGGGCCGGCAATGAGCAGTTCTTC. It is translated as CAISESALGRAGNEQFF.

V gene TRBV5-1 combines with J gene TRBJ1-2; D gene uncertain. This CDR3 is built from 14 residues. Germline CDR1 and CDR2: SGHRS and YFSETQ. Trimming left V 2 bases short and J 5 bases short, with 13 bases between. CDR3 loop: CASSFVPVAYGYTF. In DNA form, the CDR3 reads TGCGCCAGCAGCTTTGTTCCAGTAGCGTATGGCTACACCTTC.

The chain uses TRBV10-3 and TRBJ1-2, with TRBD1 matching 7 bases. Germline CDR1 ENHRY, CDR2 SYGVKD. The CDR3 consists of 13 residues. V lost 5 bases to trimming and J lost 3 bases; unmatched junction nucleotides: 3. In DNA form, the CDR3 reads TGTGCCATCAGTAAAGACAGGGACTATGGCTACACCTTC. Translated: CAISKDRDYGYTF.

The chain joins TRBV27 to TRBJ2-2, with 10 bases lining up with TRBD1. The V and J ends lost 7 bases and 6 bases, in that order; junction bases with no gene match: 8. CDR3 length: 15 amino acids. The germline gives CDR1 MNHEY, CDR2 SMNVEV (reference sequence). The CDR3 bases are TGTGCCAGCATTAAGACAGGGGGCTTGTCCGGGGAGCTGTTTTTT. As protein: CASIKTGGLSGELFF.

The chain has TRBV18 and TRBJ2-2; 12 nucleotides agree with TRBD2. The CDR3 runs 15 residues. In germline, CDR1 is KGHSH, CDR2 LQKENI. J lost 4 bases, V lost 8 bases, and 5 bases had no gene match. CDR3 DNA sequence: TGTGCCAGCGCAACGACTAGCGGGAGCACCGGGGAGCTGTTTTTT. This gives the protein CASATTSGSTGELFF.

V gene TRBV19 combines with J gene TRBJ2-3, with TRBD1 matching 10 bases. This CDR3 comprises 16 residues. The J segment lost 2 bases and the V segment lost 3 bases, leaving 5 bases of the junction unmatched. Germline V lookup: CDR1 LNHDA, CDR2 SQIVND (reference sequence). The CDR3 nucleotides are TGTGCCAGTAGTATCTCTGGACAGGGGGTCACAGATACGCAGTATTTT. Translating gives CASSISGQGVTDTQYF.

This clone was counted a single time. The chain employs TRBV7-3 and TRBJ2-2; D ambiguous. Trimming shortened V by 10 bases and J by 1 base, and 10 bases separated the two germline ends. The CDR3 is made up of 13 amino acids. Germline CDR1 reads SGHTA; CDR2 reads FQGTGA. The DNA of the CDR3 is TGTGCCACCTCTTGGGGGAACACCGGGGAGCTGTTTTTT. It codes for CATSWGNTGELFF. Using reference TRBV7-3 and TRBJ2-2 for the parts outside the CDR3, the full variable domain is GAGVSQTPSNKVTEKGKYVELRCDPISGHTALYWYRQSLGQGPEFLIYFQGTGAADDSGLPNDRFFAVRPEGSVSTLKIQRTERGDSAVYLCATSWGNTGELFFGEGSRLTVL.

The chain uses TRBV11-3 and TRBJ2-2, with unresolved D. This CDR3 spans 13 amino acids. Between the trimmed V and J ends, which lost 5 bases and 6 bases, there was a span of 10 bases. Germline V gene sequence: CDR1 SGHNT, CDR2 YENEEA. The CDR3 reads CASSREGAGELFF. The CDR3 DNA reads as TGTGCCAGCAGCCGCGAAGGAGCCGGGGAGCTGTTTTTT.

The genes are TRBV27 and TRBJ2-1, with 9 bases matching TRBD2. This CDR3 is built from 15 residues. Losses at the gene ends were 0 bases for V and 9 bases for J; bases not matched to a gene: 6. Germline V CDR1 and CDR2: MNHEY, SMNVEV (reference sequence). The CDR3, as DNA: TGTGCCAGCAGTTTATCTCCGCGGGAGGGTCGTGAGCAGTTCTTC. Translated: CASSLSPREGREQFF.

The V call is TRBV11-1, the J call TRBJ2-7; D remains ambiguous. Looked up from germline, CDR1 is SGHAT and CDR2 is FQDESV (reference sequence). This CDR3 region has 13 residues. The ends were cut back, 4 bases at V and 2 bases at J, with 9 bases in the middle. The CDR3 reads CASSSRGPYEQYF. CDR3 DNA: TGTGCCAGCAGCTCCCGAGGACCCTACGAGCAGTACTTC.

The rearrangement uses TRBV5-1 and TRBJ1-3; D is undetermined. The CDR3 length is 13 residues. Trimming left V 0 bases short and J 3 bases short, with 4 bases between. Germline V gene data show CDR1 as SGHRS and CDR2 as YFSETQ. The CDR3 DNA is TGCGCCAGCAGCTTGGACATTGGAAACACCATATATTTT. This codes for CASSLDIGNTIYF.

This clone was found once. This chain links TRBV9 with TRBJ1-4, with 8 positions matching TRBD1. With V trimmed by 0 bases and J by 6 bases, 10 bases remained unmatched. Germline V gene lookup returns CDR1 SGDLS and CDR2 YYNGEE. CDR3 length equals 17 residues. The CDR3 nucleotides are TGTGCCAGCAGCGTAGCCCGGTCAGGGGGCGCCGATGAAAAACTGTTTTTT. It is translated as CASSVARSGGADEKLFF.

With regard to this clone: A far larger clone is just one base off, so this is likely a read error. The V and J genes are TRBV11-2 and TRBJ2-7; possible D gene TRBD2, 6 bases. The V gene's germline CDR1 is SGHAT and CDR2 FQNNGV. The CDR3 runs to 15 residues. Trimming pared 3 bases from V and 5 bases from J, leaving 17 bases between. The DNA of the CDR3 is TGTGCCAGCAGCTTTCAGACCGGGACTGGGAACGAGCAGTACTTC. Translating it yields CASSFQTGTGNEQYF. The full variable domain, in which reference TRBV11-2 and TRBJ2-7 provide the parts outside the CDR3, is EAGVAQSPRYKIIEKRQSVAFWCNPISGHATLYWYQQILGQGPKLLIQFQNNGVVDDSQLPKDRFSAERLKGVDSTLKIQPAKLEDSAVYLCASSFQTGTGNEQYFGPGTRLTVT.

This clone was seen more than once but under ten times. The rearrangement uses TRBV5-1 and TRBJ1-2; D not certain. V was cut by 4 bases and J by 3 bases, with 7 bases left in between. Germline loops: CDR1 SGHRS, CDR2 YFSETQ. The CDR3 runs 12 residues. The CDR3 DNA is TGCGCCAGCAGCCCCGGGGACTATGGCTACACCTTC. Translation gives CASSPGDYGYTF.

This clone was seen a single time. This chain links TRBV14 with TRBJ1-3, with unresolved D. In germline, CDR1 is SGHDN, CDR2 FVKESK. CDR3 size: 12 residues. V lost 6 bases and J 2 bases, leaving 5 bases between the germline ends. As DNA, the CDR3 is TGTGCCAGCAGTCCCACTGGAAACACCATATATTTT. The encoded protein is CASSPTGNTIYF.

The V gene is TRBV28, the J gene TRBJ2-3, with a weak D call TRBD2 (5 bases). V was trimmed by 7 bases and J by 3 bases, leaving 14 bases between them. Germline lookup yields CDR1 MDHEN and CDR2 SYDVKM. This CDR3 comprises 14 residues. CDR3 region: CASKGAEETDTQYF. CDR3 bases: TGTGCCAGCAAGGGAGCGGAAGAAACAGATACGCAGTATTTT.

This clone has only a few counts. J is TRBJ1-4 and V is TRBV18; D not resolved. Looked up from germline, CDR1 is KGHSH and CDR2 is LQKENI. V shed 3 bases and J shed 7 bases, with 9 bases lying between them. The length of the CDR3 is 13 residues. CDR3 bases: TGTGCCAGCTCACCGACGCAGATTGAAAAACTGTTTTTT. It translates to CASSPTQIEKLFF.